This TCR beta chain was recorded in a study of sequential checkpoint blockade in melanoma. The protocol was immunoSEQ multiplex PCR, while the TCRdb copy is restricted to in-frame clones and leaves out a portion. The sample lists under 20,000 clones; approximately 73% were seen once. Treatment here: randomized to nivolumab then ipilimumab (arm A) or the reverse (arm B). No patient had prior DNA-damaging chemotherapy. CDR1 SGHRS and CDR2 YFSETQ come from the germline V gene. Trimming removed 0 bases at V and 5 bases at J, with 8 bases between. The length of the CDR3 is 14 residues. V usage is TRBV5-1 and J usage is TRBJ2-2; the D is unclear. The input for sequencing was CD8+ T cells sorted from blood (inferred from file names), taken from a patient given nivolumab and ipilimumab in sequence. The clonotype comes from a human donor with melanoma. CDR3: CASSLAQETGELFF. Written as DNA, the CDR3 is TGCGCCAGCAGCTTGGCCCAGGAAACCGGGGAGCTGTTTTTT.